Below are 28 T cell receptor beta chains sequenced from a single sample in a study of blood T cell repertoires in COVID-19. Libraries were prepared by immunoSEQ multiplex PCR; TCRdb keeps only in-frame clonotypes and omits some of them. Of fewer than 250,000 clones in the sample, approximately 84% were seen once. Sample: peripheral blood. The receptors here all came from a man aged 45-65 years with acute or convalescent COVID-19.

In DNA, the CDR3 is TGTGCCAGCTCACCAGCAGATAGCAATCAGCCCCAGCATTTT. Amino acids: CASSPADSNQPQHF. This rearrangement joins TRBV18 to TRBJ1-5; unclear D gene. In germline, CDR1 is KGHSH, CDR2 LQKENI. With 2 bases removed from V and 0 bases from J, the gap between germline ends came to 5 bases. This CDR3 contains 14 residues.

The J gene is TRBJ2-7, the V gene TRBV9, with a tentative D call TRBD1 (7 bases). The germline V gene encodes CDR1 SGDLS and CDR2 YYNGEE. Trimming took 0 bases from V and 2 from J, leaving 12 bases between them. This CDR3 is built from 15 residues. CDR3 in DNA: TGTGCCAGCAGCGTAGCGGGGGACAGTCCCTACGAGCAGTACTTC. It yields the protein CASSVAGDSPYEQYF.

The chain is built from TRBV7-8 and TRBJ1-3, with a possible D match to TRBD1 (5 bases). The V end lost 5 bases, the J end lost 0 bases, and 11 bases lay between the germline ends. Germline CDR1 and CDR2: SGHVS and FQNEAQ. The length of the CDR3 is 15 residues. CDR3 protein: CASSGRASSGNTIYF. The CDR3 DNA reads TGTGCCAGCAGCGGCAGGGCGAGCTCTGGAAACACCATATATTTT.

This clone showed up many times. The V call is TRBV5-4, the J call TRBJ2-7, with 8 nucleotides matching TRBD1. V shed 0 bases and J 4 bases; nucleotides not matched to a gene: 6. Germline CDR1 reads SGHNT; CDR2 reads YYREEE (reference sequence). This CDR3 has 15 residues. CDR3 protein: CASSLAQGASYEQYF. CDR3 DNA sequence: TGTGCCAGCAGCTTGGCCCAGGGGGCCTCTTACGAGCAGTACTTC.

The sample holds one count of this clone. This chain uses TRBV5-4 with TRBJ2-7, with 9 bases lining up with TRBD1. CDR1 and CDR2 (germline): SGHNT, YYREEE (reference sequence). The trim removed 3 bases at V and 2 bases at J, leaving 6 bases unmatched. The CDR3 is made up of 15 amino acids. CDR3 in amino acids: CASSYPGTGTYEQYF. CDR3 DNA sequence: TGTGCCAGCAGCTATCCTGGGACAGGGACCTACGAGCAGTACTTC.

This chain joins TRBV7-8 and TRBJ2-1; 10 bases line up with TRBD2. Trimming cost V 10 bases and J 1 base; bases outside gene matches: 13. Germline lookup yields CDR1 SGHVS and CDR2 FQNEAQ. This CDR3 has 17 residues. CDR3 in amino acids: CATSSVWTSGSYNEQFF. CDR3 sequence (DNA): TGTGCCACCAGTTCGGTCTGGACTAGCGGTTCCTACAATGAGCAGTTCTTC.

This clone was observed once. This chain links TRBV5-1 with TRBJ1-1; 10 positions agree with TRBD1. Trimming removed 3 bases from V and 5 bases from J; junction bases left unmatched: 4. The V gene's germline CDR1 is SGHRS and CDR2 YFSETQ. The CDR3 contains 14 residues. The CDR3 DNA reads TGCGCCAGCAGCTGGGACAGGGGCTCAACTGAAGCTTTCTTT. Protein sequence: CASSWDRGSTEAFF.

The chain uses TRBV7-6 and TRBJ1-2; the D gene is possibly TRBD1 (5 bases). The CDR3 has 15 amino acids. Trimming cost V 5 bases and J 4 bases, with 17 bases left between them. Germline loops: CDR1 SGHVS, CDR2 FNYEAQ. The CDR3 DNA reads TGTGCCAGCAGCCCACGAAGGGGACTTAGCTATGGCTACACCTTC. Protein sequence: CASSPRRGLSYGYTF. The whole variable domain, filled in from reference TRBV7-6 and TRBJ1-2, reads GAGVSQSPRYKVTKRGQDVALRCDPISGHVSLYWYRQALGQGPEFLTYFNYEAQQDKSGLPNDRFSAERPEGSISTLTIQRTEQRDSAMYRCASSPRRGLSYGYTFGSGTRLTVV.

J is TRBJ1-5 and V is TRBV19, with D possibly matching TRBD1 (5 bases). The CDR3 totals 14 residues. From germline, CDR1 is LNHDA and CDR2 SQIVND (reference sequence). Deletions cut 9 bases from V and 5 bases from J, with 17 bases between. CDR3 sequence: CASSRGVGDQPQHF. CDR3 bases: TGTGCCAGCAGTCGGGGGGTAGGGGATCAGCCCCAGCATTTT.

In DNA, the CDR3 is TGCGCCAGCAGCTTGCCGGGAGTGTCTACCGGGGAGCTGTTTTTT. Residues: CASSLPGVSTGELFF. The chain uses TRBV5-1 and TRBJ2-2; D possibly corresponds to TRBD2 (6 bases). This CDR3 region has 15 residues. V lost 1 base to trimming and J lost 5 bases, with 12 bases between them. Germline assignment: CDR1 SGHRS and CDR2 YFSETQ.

J is TRBJ2-5 and V is TRBV10-3, with D possibly being TRBD2 (6 bases). This CDR3 has 14 amino acids. With 2 bases removed from V and 6 bases from J, the gap between germline ends came to 13 bases. Germline V lookup: CDR1 ENHRY, CDR2 SYGVKD. The CDR3 spells CAISEVASAQTQYF. The CDR3 DNA follows: TGTGCCATCAGTGAGGTGGCTAGCGCCCAGACCCAGTACTTC.

The gene calls are TRBV7-2 and TRBJ1-3; D may be TRBD1 (6 bases). This CDR3 spans 14 amino acids. Looked up from germline, CDR1 is SGHTA and CDR2 is FQGNSA. Trimming removed 3 bases at V and 5 bases at J, with 11 bases between. The CDR3 nucleotides read TGTGCCAGCAGCTTTTACAGGGAGCGAAACACCATATATTTT. Protein product: CASSFYRERNTIYF.

The chain employs TRBV6-1 and TRBJ2-6; D gene uncertain. Germline V gives CDR1 MNHNS, CDR2 SASEGT. The CDR3 spans 14 residues. Between the trimmed V and J ends, which lost 1 base and 3 bases, there was a span of 4 bases. The CDR3 loop is CASSEDHGANVLTF. CDR3 sequence (DNA): TGTGCCAGCAGTGAAGATCATGGGGCCAACGTCCTGACTTTC.

V gene TRBV24-1 combines with J gene TRBJ2-1; D is perhaps TRBD2 (5 bases). CDR1 KGHDR and CDR2 SFDVKD come from the germline V gene. Trimming removed 7 bases at V and 9 bases at J, with 21 bases between. The CDR3 has 15 amino acids. CDR3 nucleotide sequence: TGTGCCACCAGCAGTCTAGCATCTCTTAGTGGTGAGCAGTTCTTC. Translating gives CATSSLASLSGEQFF.

This rearrangement joins TRBV27 to TRBJ1-1, with D maybe TRBD1 (6 bases). The CDR3 sequence is 15 residues long. CDR1 is MNHEY, CDR2 SMNVEV, per germline (reference sequence). The V end lost 2 bases, the J end lost 0 bases, and 10 bases lay between the germline ends. The CDR3 DNA is TGTGCCAGCAGTTTAACAGGGCCCTTGAACACTGAAGCTTTCTTT. Its translation: CASSLTGPLNTEAFF.

J is TRBJ1-3 and V is TRBV11-2; the match to TRBD1 covers 7 bases. Germline V gene data show CDR1 as SGHAT and CDR2 as FQNNGV. V trimming: 5 bases; J trimming: 8 bases; junction bases outside the gene matches: 6. The CDR3 has 13 amino acids. The CDR3 loop is CASSPYRGDTIYF. As DNA, the CDR3 is TGTGCCAGCAGCCCATACAGGGGAGACACCATATATTTT. The variable domain in full, with the rest retrieved from reference TRBV11-2 and TRBJ1-3, is EAGVAQSPRYKIIEKRQSVAFWCNPISGHATLYWYQQILGQGPKLLIQFQNNGVVDDSQLPKDRFSAERLKGVDSTLKIQPAKLEDSAVYLCASSPYRGDTIYFGEGSWLTVV.

As regards this clone: Other DNA sequences in the sample encode the same CDR3. The V call is TRBV3-1 (or the pseudogene TRBV3-2), the J call TRBJ1-5, with 8 bases lining up with TRBD1. The V gene's germline CDR1 is LGHDT and CDR2 YNNKEL (reference sequence). Trimming took 0 bases from V and 7 from J; bases not matched to a gene: 5. CDR3 length: 15 residues. CDR3 in amino acids: CASSQDLTGAQPQHF. The CDR3, as DNA: TGTGCCAGCAGCCAAGACCTGACAGGGGCGCAGCCCCAGCATTTT.

The chain recombines TRBV29-1 with TRBJ1-2, with TRBD1 identical over 7 bases. Trimming removed 7 bases from V and 6 bases from J; junction bases left unmatched: 8. Germline V lookup: CDR1 SQVTM, CDR2 ANQGSEA. This CDR3 comprises 12 residues. CDR3 loop: CSASTGRHGYTF. CDR3 DNA sequence: TGCAGCGCCTCGACAGGGCGGCATGGCTACACCTTC.

This chain uses TRBV24-1 with TRBJ2-7; 11 nucleotides line up with TRBD1. Germline assignment: CDR1 KGHDR and CDR2 SFDVKD. The CDR3 length is 14 residues. Trimming took 5 bases from V and 4 from J; bases not matched to a gene: 3. For the CDR3, the DNA is TGTGCCACCAGTGTGGGGACAGGGGGTTACGAGCAGTACTTC. Encoded protein: CATSVGTGGYEQYF.

The genes are TRBV6-5 and TRBJ1-2; D is ambiguous. The germline gives CDR1 MNHEY, CDR2 SVGAGI. Trimming left V 0 bases short and J 1 base short, with 6 bases between. This CDR3 has 14 amino acids. Here the CDR3 reads CASSYSRLNYGYTF. The CDR3 DNA sequence: TGTGCCAGCAGTTACTCGAGACTTAACTATGGCTACACCTTC.

This sequence joins TRBV6-5 and TRBJ2-7, with unresolved D. The ends were cut back, 2 bases at V and 4 bases at J, with 15 bases in the middle. The CDR3 is 15 residues long. Looked up from germline, CDR1 is MNHEY and CDR2 is SVGAGI. CDR3 coding DNA: TGTGCCAGCAGTTACAGCCAAACCTTCACTTACGAGCAGTACTTC. It specifies CASSYSQTFTYEQYF.

As DNA, the CDR3 is TGTGCCAGCAGCGTAGTGGCGGGGACCACTGAAGCTTTCTTT. Translating it yields CASSVVAGTTEAFF. The J gene is TRBJ1-1, the V gene TRBV9; a weak D match, TRBD1 (5 bases). Germline V gene sequence: CDR1 SGDLS, CDR2 YYNGEE. V was trimmed by 0 bases and J by 4 bases, leaving 10 bases between them. The CDR3 extends over 14 amino acids.

The chain recombines TRBV2 with TRBJ1-1; TRBD1 aligns across 7 bases. This CDR3 contains 13 residues. The trim removed 4 bases at V and 2 bases at J, leaving 1 base unmatched. The V gene's germline CDR1 is SNHLY and CDR2 FYNNEI. CDR3 sequence reads: CASSGDRNTEAFF. The CDR3 DNA follows: TGTGCCAGCAGTGGGGACAGAAACACTGAAGCTTTCTTT.

The V call is TRBV2, the J call TRBJ1-5, with TRBD1 matching over 7 bases. V lost 8 bases and J lost 2; bases outside the gene matches: 3. From germline, CDR1 is SNHLY and CDR2 FYNNEI. The CDR3 spans 13 residues. For the CDR3, the DNA is TGTGCCAGCGGAGGACAGGGCAATCAGCCCCAGCATTTT. Translation gives CASGGQGNQPQHF.

The J gene is TRBJ1-2, the V gene TRBV4-1; TRBD1 aligns across 9 bases. Germline CDR1 is MGHRA and CDR2 is YSYEKL. The CDR3 sequence is 14 residues long. V lost 4 bases to trimming and J lost 8 bases; unmatched junction nucleotides: 8. The CDR3 here is CASSPPGQGRGYTF. Written as DNA, the CDR3 is TGCGCCAGCAGCCCTCCGGGACAGGGAAGGGGCTACACCTTC.

This chain connects TRBV9 to TRBJ1-3; D is perhaps TRBD1 (6 bases). This CDR3 has 17 residues. The germline V gene has CDR1 SGDLS and CDR2 YYNGEE. V was shortened by 4 bases and J by 0 bases, with 17 bases between the two germline ends. The CDR3 loop reads CASSLLDSPYSGNTIYF. In nucleotides, the CDR3 is TGTGCCAGCAGCCTTCTGGACAGTCCGTACTCTGGAAACACCATATATTTT.

This chain links TRBV3-1 (or the pseudogene TRBV3-2) with TRBJ1-2; no clear D. From germline, CDR1 is LGHDT and CDR2 YNNKEL (reference sequence). V gave up 0 bases and J gave up 6 bases, with 29 bases separating them. The CDR3 covers 20 residues. The CDR3 protein is CASSQDPRRQRSPGTHGYTF. The CDR3 DNA reads TGTGCCAGCAGCCAAGATCCAAGACGCCAGCGCTCCCCCGGTACCCATGGCTACACCTTC.

The chain uses TRBV28 and TRBJ1-5; weak D call: TRBD1 (5 bases). V was shortened by 5 bases and J by 2 bases, with 13 bases between the two germline ends. CDR1 is MDHEN and CDR2 is SYDVKM in the germline V gene. This CDR3 comprises 15 residues. In nucleotides, the CDR3 is TGTGCCAGCAGTCGCAGGGTTGAGCGCAATCAGCCCCAGCATTTT. Encoded protein: CASSRRVERNQPQHF. Variable domain in full (rest from reference TRBV28 and TRBJ1-5): DVKVTQSSRYLVKRTGEKVFLECVQDMDHENMFWYRQDPGLGLRLIYFSYDVKMKEKGDIPEGYSVSREKKERFSLILESASTNQTSMYLCASSRRVERNQPQHFGDGTRLSIL.